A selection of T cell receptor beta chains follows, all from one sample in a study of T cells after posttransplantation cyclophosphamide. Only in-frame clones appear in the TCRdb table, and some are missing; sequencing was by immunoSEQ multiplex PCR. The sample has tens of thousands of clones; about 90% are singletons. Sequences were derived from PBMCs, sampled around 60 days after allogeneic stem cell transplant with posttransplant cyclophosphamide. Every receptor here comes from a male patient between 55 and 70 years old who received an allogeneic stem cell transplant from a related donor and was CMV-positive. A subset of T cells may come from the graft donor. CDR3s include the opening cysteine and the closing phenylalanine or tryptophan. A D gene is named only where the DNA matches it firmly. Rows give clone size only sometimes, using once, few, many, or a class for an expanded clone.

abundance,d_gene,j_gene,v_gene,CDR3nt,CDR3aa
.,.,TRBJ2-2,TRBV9,TGTGCCAGCAGCGTGGCCGACGGGGAGCTGTTTTTT,CASSVADGELFF
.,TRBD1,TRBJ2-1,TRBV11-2,TGTGCCAGCAGCTTCTTGACCGGGACAGATCACAATGAGCAGTTCTTC,CASSFLTGTDHNEQFF
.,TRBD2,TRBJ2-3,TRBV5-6,TGTGCCAGCAGCTTCTTATCGGGGGGGACTTTTACAGATACGCAGTATTTT,CASSFLSGGTFTDTQYF
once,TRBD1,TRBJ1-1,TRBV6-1,TGTGCCAGCAGTGCGGGACAGGGGATGAACACTGAAGCTTTCTTT,CASSAGQGMNTEAFF
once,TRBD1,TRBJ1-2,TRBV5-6,TGTGCCAGCAGCTCGGGACAGGGGAGCTATGGCTACACCTTC,CASSSGQGSYGYTF
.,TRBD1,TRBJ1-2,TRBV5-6,TGTGCCAGCAGCCGGGGGAGGAGGGGGCCTGGCTACACCTTC,CASSRGRRGPGYTF
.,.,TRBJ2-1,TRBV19,TGTGCCAGTAGTATAAGACTAGTCTCCTACAATGAGCAGTTCTTC,CASSIRLVSYNEQFF
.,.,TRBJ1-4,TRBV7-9,TGTGCCAGCAGCGTCGACAGGGAAAAACTGTTTTTT,CASSVDREKLFF
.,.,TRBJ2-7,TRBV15,TGTGCCACCAGCAGAGATGTGGCAGGGGGGTCCTACGAGCAGTACTTC,CATSRDVAGGSYEQYF
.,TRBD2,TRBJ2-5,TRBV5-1,TGCGCCAGCAGCCCGGGGGGGGGAAACCAAGAGACCCAGTACTTC,CASSPGGGNQETQYF
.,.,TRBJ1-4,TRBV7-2,TGTGCCAGCAGCGGGGGCTTTAATGAAAAACTGTTTTTT,CASSGGFNEKLFF
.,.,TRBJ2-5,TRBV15,TGTGCCACCAGTCGGAGACAGATCCAAGAGACCCAGTACTTC,CATSRRQIQETQYF
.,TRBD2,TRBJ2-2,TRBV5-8,TGTGCCAGCAGCTTGGGACTAGCGGGGGGGTCCGGGGAGCTGTTTTTT,CASSLGLAGGSGELFF
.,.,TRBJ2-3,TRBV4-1,TGCGCCAGCAGCCAATCCCAAGGGGGATCTACAGATACGCAGTATTTT,CASSQSQGGSTDTQYF
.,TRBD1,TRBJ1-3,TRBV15,TGTGCCACCAGCAGAGGACAGGGGTCAGATGGAAACACCATATATTTT,CATSRGQGSDGNTIYF
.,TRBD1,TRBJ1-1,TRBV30,TGTGCCTGGAGTGTAGCTCGGGGACAGGGGGTGCATACTGAAGCTTTCTTT,CAWSVARGQGVHTEAFF
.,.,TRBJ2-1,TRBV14,TGTGCCAGCAGCCAAGAAGTAGGGGTGAATGAGCAGTTCTTC,CASSQEVGVNEQFF
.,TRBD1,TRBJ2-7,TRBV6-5,TGTGCCAGCAGTTACAGTGGACAGGTCTCCTACGAGCAGTACTTC,CASSYSGQVSYEQYF
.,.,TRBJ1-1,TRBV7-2,TGTGCCAGCAGCTTAATAGGGGGTCGGTTTTCGAACACTGAAGCTTTCTTT,CASSLIGGRFSNTEAFF
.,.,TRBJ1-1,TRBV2,TGTGCCAGCAGTGATCAGGGTTTCGTGAACACTGAAGCTTTCTTT,CASSDQGFVNTEAFF
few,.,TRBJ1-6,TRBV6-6,TGTGCCAGCACCCTAAATAATTCACCCCTCCACTTT,CASTLNNSPLHF
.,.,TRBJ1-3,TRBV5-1,TGCGCCAGCAGCTTGGGACACCCTGGGGGAAACACCATATATTTT,CASSLGHPGGNTIYF
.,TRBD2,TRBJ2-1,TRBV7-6,TGTGCCAGCAGCATGCGGGGGGGGGCCAATGAGCAGTTCTTC,CASSMRGGANEQFF
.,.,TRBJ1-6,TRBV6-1,TGTGCCAGCACTCGAGCGGGTGAGGGAGGCTCACCCCTCCACTTT,CASTRAGEGGSPLHF
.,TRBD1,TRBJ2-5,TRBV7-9,TGTGCCAGCCGCAAGGGGGCTGAGACCCAGTACTTC,CASRKGAETQYF
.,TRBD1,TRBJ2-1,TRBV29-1,TGCAGCGTCCCGGGACAGCCGAGCTCCTACAATGAGCAGTTCTTC,CSVPGQPSSYNEQFF
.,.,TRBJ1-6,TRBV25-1,TGTGCCAGCAGTGAACAGGGAAGCAATTCACCCCTCCACTTT,CASSEQGSNSPLHF
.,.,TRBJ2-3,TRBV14,TGTGCCAGCAGCCACCCCGGGGGAGAGATTAGCACAGATACGCAGTATTTT,CASSHPGGEISTDTQYF
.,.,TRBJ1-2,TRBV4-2,TGTGCCAGCAGCCAAGGGACGGGAGAGAGTGGCTACACCTTC,CASSQGTGESGYTF
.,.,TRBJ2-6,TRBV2,TGTGCCACCCATTCTGGGGCCAACGTCCTGACTTTC,CATHSGANVLTF
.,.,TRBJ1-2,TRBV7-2,TGTGCCAGCAGCTTGGGCGCAGCTAACTATGGCTACACCTTC,CASSLGAANYGYTF
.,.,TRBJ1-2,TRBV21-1,TGTGCCAGCAGACCTCTGGGGGCCCGGAGCAGGGGGCCGTCCTATGGCTACACCTTC,CASRPLGARSRGPSYGYTF
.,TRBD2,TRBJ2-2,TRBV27,TGTGCCTCCTTCAGGGAGGGTGGCAACACCGGGGAGCTGTTTTTT,CASFREGGNTGELFF
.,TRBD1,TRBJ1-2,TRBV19,TGTGCCAGTAGTACCCCGGGACAGAGCTACACCTTC,CASSTPGQSYTF
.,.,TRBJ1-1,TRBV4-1,TGCGCCAGCAGCCCTACAGTGGCCACTGAAGCTTTCTTT,CASSPTVATEAFF
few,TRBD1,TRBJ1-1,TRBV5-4,TGTGCCAGCAGCTTGGCGGGGGACAGGGTCGCTGAAGCTTTCTTT,CASSLAGDRVAEAFF
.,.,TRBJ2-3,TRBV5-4,TGTGCCAGCAGCCTACAGGTTTTGGATACGCAGTATTTT,CASSLQVLDTQYF
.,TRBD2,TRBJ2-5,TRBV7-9,TGTGCCAGCAGCGGCAGAGGGACTAGCGGGGGCCTACCCCAAGAGACCCAGTACTTC,CASSGRGTSGGLPQETQYF
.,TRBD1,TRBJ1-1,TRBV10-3,TGTGCCATCAGGAGGACAGGGGGCGCAAACACTGAAGCTTTCTTT,CAIRRTGGANTEAFF
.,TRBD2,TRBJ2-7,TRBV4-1,TGCGCCAGCAGCCAAGAGTTAGCGGGGGGAGTGTACGAGCAGTACTTC,CASSQELAGGVYEQYF
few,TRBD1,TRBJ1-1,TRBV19,TGTGCCACCCGGGACAGGGATGAAGCTTTCTTT,CATRDRDEAFF
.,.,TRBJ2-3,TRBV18,TGTGCCAGCTCATCTAGGCCGGAGGGCACAGATACGCAGTATTTT,CASSSRPEGTDTQYF
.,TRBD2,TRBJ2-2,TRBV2,TGTGCCAGCAGCGGACTAGCGGGGGCCGCCACCGGGGAGCTGTTTTTT,CASSGLAGAATGELFF
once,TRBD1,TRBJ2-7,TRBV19,TGTGCCAGTAGTCGGAAAGGGGGCGCGGTTTACGAGCAGTACTTC,CASSRKGGAVYEQYF
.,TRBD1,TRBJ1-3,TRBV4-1,TGCGCCAGCAGCCAAGATCCTGGGGAAGGGGGCTTTGGAAACACCATATATTTT,CASSQDPGEGGFGNTIYF
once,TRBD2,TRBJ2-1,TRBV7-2,TGTGCCAGCAGCCTTATCGGGGGGTGGACCTACAATGAGCAGTTCTTC,CASSLIGGWTYNEQFF
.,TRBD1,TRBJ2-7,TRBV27,TGTGCCAGCAGTCCGGGACAGGGGGCCTACGAGCAGTACTTC,CASSPGQGAYEQYF
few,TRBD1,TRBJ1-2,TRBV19,TGTGCCAGTCAGGTAACCTCAGGGGGCGCCGGCGGGGGCTACACCTTC,CASQVTSGGAGGGYTF
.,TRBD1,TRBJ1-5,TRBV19,TGTGCCAGTAGGCGGACAGGGGTGCCGAATCAGCCCCAGCATTTT,CASRRTGVPNQPQHF